The 12 T cell receptor beta chains in this list originate from one sample, sequenced in a study of blood T cell repertoires in COVID-19. Using immunoSEQ multiplex PCR, the repertoire was profiled, and TCRdb retains in-frame clones only, with some absent. The data show a few hundred thousand clones, with around 85% seen just once and 18% held by the top ten. The sequenced material came from PBMCs or T cells enriched from blood (not recorded which). The receptors stem from a middle-aged man who had recovered from COVID-19.

The CDR3 nucleotides read TGTGCCAGCAGAATCGACAGGGGGCCTTTCAATGAGCAGTTCTTC. Translating gives CASRIDRGPFNEQFF. This chain joins TRBV2 and TRBJ2-1; TRBD1 agrees at 10 bases. Per the germline V gene, CDR1 is SNHLY and CDR2 is FYNNEI. This CDR3 contains 15 residues. V lost 6 bases and J lost 6; bases outside the gene matches: 8.

For the CDR3, the DNA is TGCGCCAGCAGCGACGACTATCTCTACAATGAGCAGTTCTTC. This gives the protein CASSDDYLYNEQFF. This chain uses TRBV4-1 with TRBJ2-1, with D perhaps matching TRBD2 (5 bases). The CDR3 totals 14 residues. V was shortened by 5 bases and J by 3 bases, with 11 bases between the two germline ends. Germline V CDR1 and CDR2: MGHRA, YSYEKL.

This clone was counted a single time. The V and J genes are TRBV7-9 and TRBJ1-1; TRBD1 matches 7 bases. The germline gives CDR1 SEHNR, CDR2 FQNEAQ (reference sequence). Unmatched junction bases numbered 6, after V lost 5 bases and J lost 0 bases. This CDR3 spans 15 amino acids. The chain's CDR3 is CASSPRTGMNTEAFF. For the CDR3, the DNA is TGTGCCAGCAGCCCAAGGACAGGCATGAACACTGAAGCTTTCTTT.

J is TRBJ2-2 and V is TRBV2; TRBD1 matches at 7 bases. This CDR3 has 16 residues. V trimming: 5 bases; J trimming: 4 bases; junction bases outside the gene matches: 10. Germline CDR1 SNHLY, CDR2 FYNNEI. CDR3 sequence reads: CASSKGQPSGTGELFF. The CDR3 DNA reads as TGTGCCAGCAGTAAGGGACAGCCTTCAGGCACCGGGGAGCTGTTTTTT.

The V call is TRBV11-3, the J call TRBJ2-2; 7 bases agree with TRBD1. Germline-derived CDR1 and CDR2 are SGHNT and YENEEA. V shed 4 bases and J 3 bases; nucleotides not matched to a gene: 8. The CDR3 totals 16 residues. This CDR3 reads CASSSRDRLDTGELFF. In nucleotides, the CDR3 is TGTGCCAGCAGCTCCCGGGACAGACTTGACACCGGGGAGCTGTTTTTT.

The genes are TRBV6-5 and TRBJ1-1; 10 bases map to TRBD1. In germline, CDR1 is MNHEY, CDR2 SVGAGI. This CDR3 has 13 residues. V was clipped by 8 bases and J by 6 bases; unmatched bases: 6. The DNA for the CDR3 is TGTGCCAGCCGGACAGGGGGGGGCTCTGAAGCTTTCTTT. It specifies CASRTGGGSEAFF.

The chain is built from TRBV9 and TRBJ1-1; D remains ambiguous. The length of the CDR3 is 14 residues. Germline V gene sequence: CDR1 SGDLS, CDR2 YYNGEE. V was cut by 3 bases and J by 8 bases, with 17 bases left in between. The CDR3 here is CASSGGSGVREAFF. The CDR3 DNA is TGTGCCAGCAGCGGGGGTTCGGGAGTAAGGGAAGCTTTCTTT.

The J gene is TRBJ2-7, the V gene TRBV7-9; tentatively, D is TRBD2 (5 bases). V lost 5 bases and J 2 bases, leaving 13 bases between the germline ends. The CDR3 has 14 amino acids. Germline values: CDR1 SEHNR, CDR2 FQNEAQ (reference sequence). The DNA of the CDR3 is TGTGCCAGCAGCCGAGGTCGGGGTCCCTACGAGCAGTACTTC. Amino acid sequence: CASSRGRGPYEQYF.

The chain employs TRBV19 and TRBJ1-1; D ambiguous. Germline lookup yields CDR1 LNHDA and CDR2 SQIVND (reference sequence). There are 14 residues in the CDR3. The germline V and J ends were trimmed by 3 bases and 1 base, with 9 bases remaining between them. Here the CDR3 reads CASSIETQNTEAFF. Here the CDR3 DNA reads TGTGCCAGTAGTATTGAGACACAGAACACTGAAGCTTTCTTT.

This chain uses TRBV6-5 with TRBJ2-7; perhaps TRBD1 as D (6 bases). CDR1 is MNHEY, CDR2 SVGAGI, per germline. V gave up 2 bases and J gave up 2 bases, with 13 bases separating them. The length of the CDR3 is 15 residues. The CDR3 region has the DNA TGTGCCAGCAGTTACGGCAGGGGAGTAACCTACGAGCAGTACTTC. It codes for CASSYGRGVTYEQYF.

For this clone: At the DNA level, this CDR3 is encoded by other sequences in the same sample as well. The chain is built from TRBV5-1 and TRBJ1-2; no firm D call. The length of the CDR3 is 13 residues. The germline V gene has CDR1 SGHRS and CDR2 YFSETQ. Deletions cut 0 bases from V and 1 base from J, with 4 bases between. CDR3 nucleotides: TGCGCCAGCAGCTTGGATCGTAACTATGGCTACACCTTC. This encodes CASSLDRNYGYTF.

CDR3 sequence: CASITSGRGTGELFF. The CDR3 nucleotides read TGTGCCAGCATCACCTCCGGGAGGGGCACCGGGGAGCTGTTTTTT. The chain recombines TRBV28 with TRBJ2-2, with 8 bases lining up with TRBD2. The junction had 8 bases not matched to a gene; V was cut back by 7 bases and J by 4 bases. CDR3 size: 15 residues. Germline V lookup: CDR1 MDHEN, CDR2 SYDVKM.